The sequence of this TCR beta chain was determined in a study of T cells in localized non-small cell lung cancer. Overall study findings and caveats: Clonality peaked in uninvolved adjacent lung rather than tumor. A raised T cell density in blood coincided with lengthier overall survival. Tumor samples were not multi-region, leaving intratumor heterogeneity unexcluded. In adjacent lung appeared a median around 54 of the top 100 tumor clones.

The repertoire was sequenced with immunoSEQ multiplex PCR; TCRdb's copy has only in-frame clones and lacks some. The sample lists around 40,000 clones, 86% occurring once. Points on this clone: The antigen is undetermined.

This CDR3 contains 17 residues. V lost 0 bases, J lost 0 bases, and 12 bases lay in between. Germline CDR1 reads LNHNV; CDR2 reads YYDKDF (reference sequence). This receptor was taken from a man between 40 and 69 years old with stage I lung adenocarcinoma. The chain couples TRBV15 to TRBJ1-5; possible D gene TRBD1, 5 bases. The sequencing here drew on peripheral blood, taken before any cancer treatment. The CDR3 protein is CATSRDRAGNSNQPQHF. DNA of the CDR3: TGTGCCACCAGCAGAGATCGGGCAGGGAATAGCAATCAGCCCCAGCATTTT.